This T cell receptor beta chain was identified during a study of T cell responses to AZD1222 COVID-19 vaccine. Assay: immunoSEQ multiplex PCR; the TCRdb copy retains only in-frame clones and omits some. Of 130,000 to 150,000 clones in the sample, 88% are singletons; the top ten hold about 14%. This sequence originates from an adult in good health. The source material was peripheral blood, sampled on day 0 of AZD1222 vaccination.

The CDR3 nucleotides read TGTGCCAGCCAGGACAGCCATAATTCACCCCTCCACTTT. Its protein is CASQDSHNSPLHF. The chain links TRBV2 to TRBJ1-6; possibly TRBD1 for D (6 bases). The CDR3 is 13 amino acids. V lost 8 bases and J lost 5, with 10 bases in between. Germline V gene sequence: CDR1 SNHLY, CDR2 FYNNEI.